The clone carrying this T cell receptor beta chain was picked up a small number of times. Its target is unknown. The length of the CDR3 is 14 residues. The germline V gene encodes CDR1 SGHDT and CDR2 YYEEEE. Between the trimmed V and J ends, which lost 9 bases and 0 bases, there was a span of 16 bases. Constant-segment primers and 5'RACE yielded cDNA libraries for TCR alpha and TCR beta, each carrying sample barcodes and UMIs. TCRdb reprocessed the 5' RACE reads with MiXCR, giving one entry per CDR3 protein. Among fewer than 140,000 distinct CDR3 sequences, roughly 12% were seen once, and the ten largest hold approximately 30%. These data belong to a study of T-cell memory formation after mild COVID-19. Study as a whole: Across donors, TCR clusters were largely donor specific.

Study conclusions and caveats: CD4+ bias marked clones expanding day 15 to 37, unlike balanced contracting clones. Memory sampled before infection contained some responding clones, suggesting cross-reactive memory joined.

The sample taken for sequencing was PBMCs or a T cell subset sorted from them (not recorded which). This clonotype was sampled from an adult woman who had mild COVID-19 (a few samples of this study predate the infection). Cell type and time point are not known. The chain combines TRBV5-6 with TRBJ2-7; D ambiguous. CDR3 sequence reads: CATTNAQDSYEQYF. The DNA of the CDR3 is TGTGCCACCACCAATGCGCAGGACTCCTACGAGCAGTACTTC. Complete variable domain (other parts from reference TRBV5-6 and TRBJ2-7): DAGVTQSPTHLIKTRGQQVTLRCSPKSGHDTVSWYQQALGQGPQFIFQYYEEEERQRGNFPDRFSGHQFPNYSSELNVNALLLGDSALYLCATTNAQDSYEQYFGPGTRLTVT.